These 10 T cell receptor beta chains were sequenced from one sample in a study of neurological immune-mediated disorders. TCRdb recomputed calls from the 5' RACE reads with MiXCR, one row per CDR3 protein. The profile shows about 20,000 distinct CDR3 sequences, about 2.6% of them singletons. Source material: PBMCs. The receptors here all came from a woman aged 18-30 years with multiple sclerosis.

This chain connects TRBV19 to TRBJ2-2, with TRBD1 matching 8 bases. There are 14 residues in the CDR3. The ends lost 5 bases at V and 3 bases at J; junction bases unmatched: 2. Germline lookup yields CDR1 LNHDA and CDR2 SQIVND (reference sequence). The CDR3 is CASSGTGYTGELFF. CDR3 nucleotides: TGTGCCAGTAGTGGGACAGGATACACCGGGGAGCTGTTTTTT.

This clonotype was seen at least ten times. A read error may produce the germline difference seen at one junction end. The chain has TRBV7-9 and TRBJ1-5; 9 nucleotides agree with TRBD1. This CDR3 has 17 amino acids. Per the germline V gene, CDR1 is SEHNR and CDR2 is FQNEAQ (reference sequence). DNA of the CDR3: TGTGCCAGCAGCCTCCCGGGACAGGGCGAAGTAGGTCAGCCCCAGAATTTT. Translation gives CASSLPGQGEVGQPQNF.

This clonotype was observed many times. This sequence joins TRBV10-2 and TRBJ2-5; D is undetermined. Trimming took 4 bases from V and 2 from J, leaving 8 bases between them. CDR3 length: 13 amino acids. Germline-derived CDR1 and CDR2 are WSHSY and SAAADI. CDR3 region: CASSVLLQETQYF. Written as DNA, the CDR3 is TGCGCCAGCAGTGTCCTACTGCAAGAGACCCAGTACTTC.

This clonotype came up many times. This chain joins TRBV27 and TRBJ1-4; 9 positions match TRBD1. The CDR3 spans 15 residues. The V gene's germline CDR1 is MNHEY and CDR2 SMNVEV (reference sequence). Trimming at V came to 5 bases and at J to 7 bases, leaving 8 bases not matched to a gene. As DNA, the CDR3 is TGTGCCAGCAGTCCCCAGACAGGGGGAGGTGAAAAACTGTTTTTT. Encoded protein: CASSPQTGGGEKLFF.

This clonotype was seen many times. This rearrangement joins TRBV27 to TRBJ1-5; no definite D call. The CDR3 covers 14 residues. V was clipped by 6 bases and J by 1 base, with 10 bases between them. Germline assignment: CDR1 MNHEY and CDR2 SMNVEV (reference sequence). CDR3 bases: TGTGCCAGCAGGAACGGTAACAGCAATCAGCCCCAGCATTTT. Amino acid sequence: CASRNGNSNQPQHF.

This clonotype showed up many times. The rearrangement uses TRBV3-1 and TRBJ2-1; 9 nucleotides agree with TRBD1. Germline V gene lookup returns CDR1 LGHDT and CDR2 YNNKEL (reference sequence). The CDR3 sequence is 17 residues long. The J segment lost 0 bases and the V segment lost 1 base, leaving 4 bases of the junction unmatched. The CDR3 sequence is CASSQGTGVNSYNEQFF. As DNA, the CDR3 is TGTGCCAGCAGCCAAGGGACAGGGGTCAACTCCTACAATGAGCAGTTCTTC.

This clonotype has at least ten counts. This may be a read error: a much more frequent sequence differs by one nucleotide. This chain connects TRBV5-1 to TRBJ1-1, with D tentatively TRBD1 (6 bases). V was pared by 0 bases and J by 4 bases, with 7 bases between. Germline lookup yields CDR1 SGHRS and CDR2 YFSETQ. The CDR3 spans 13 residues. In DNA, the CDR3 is TGCGCCAGCAGCTTGGAAGGGGGCACTGAAGCTTTCTTT. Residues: CASSLEGGTEAFF.

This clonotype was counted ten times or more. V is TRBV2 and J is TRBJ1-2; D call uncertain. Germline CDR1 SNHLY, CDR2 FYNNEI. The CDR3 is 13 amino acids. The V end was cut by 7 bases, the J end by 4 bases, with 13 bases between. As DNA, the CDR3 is TGTGCCAGCATTTTGACACCTAGCTATGGCTACACCTTC. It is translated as CASILTPSYGYTF.

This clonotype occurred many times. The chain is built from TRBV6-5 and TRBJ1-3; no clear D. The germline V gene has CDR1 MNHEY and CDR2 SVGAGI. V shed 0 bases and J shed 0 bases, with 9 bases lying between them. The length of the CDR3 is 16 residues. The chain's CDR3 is CASSYSHSSSGNTIYF. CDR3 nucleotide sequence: TGTGCCAGCAGTTACTCTCACAGTTCCTCTGGAAACACCATATATTTT.

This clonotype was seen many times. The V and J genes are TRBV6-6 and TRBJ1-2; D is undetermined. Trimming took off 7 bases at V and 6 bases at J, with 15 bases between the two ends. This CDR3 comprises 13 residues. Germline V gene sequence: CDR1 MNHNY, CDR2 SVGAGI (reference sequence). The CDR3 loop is CASNPKSADGYTF. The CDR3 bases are TGTGCCAGCAACCCTAAGTCGGCCGATGGCTACACCTTC.